This is a list of T cell receptor beta chains from one sample in a study of OX40 agonist ivuxolimab in advanced cancers. Using immunoSEQ multiplex PCR, the repertoire was profiled, and TCRdb retains in-frame clones only, with some absent. The data show about 64,000 clones, 85% seen once. Source: CD4+ or CD8+ T cells sorted from blood, taken in a trial of the OX40 agonist ivuxolimab. These TCRs come from an adult with an advanced solid tumor such as melanoma, head and neck, liver or kidney cancer. CDR3s leave out the opening cysteine and the closing phenylalanine or tryptophan. The listing skips clone size in some rows; elsewhere it reads once, few, many or a size class.

CDR3aa: ASSGRVGTQY
abundance: -
j_gene: TRBJ2-3
v_gene: TRBV10-1

CDR3aa: ASSVQTAGLGGYT
abundance: -
j_gene: TRBJ1-2
v_gene: TRBV7-9

CDR3aa: ASSILTAGEQF
abundance: -
j_gene: TRBJ2-1
v_gene: TRBV19

CDR3aa: ASSPRGGYEQY
abundance: -
j_gene: TRBJ2-7
v_gene: TRBV18

CDR3aa: ASSEFLRGEQY
abundance: -
j_gene: TRBJ2-7
v_gene: TRBV2

CDR3aa: ASSFASFSYTDTQY
abundance: -
j_gene: TRBJ2-3
v_gene: TRBV27

CDR3aa: ASSVTGGNNSPLH
abundance: -
j_gene: TRBJ1-6
v_gene: TRBV11-2

CDR3aa: AISNRDSRSEQY
abundance: -
j_gene: TRBJ2-7
v_gene: TRBV10-3

CDR3aa: ASSLSNFYNEQF
abundance: -
j_gene: TRBJ2-1
v_gene: TRBV7-6

CDR3aa: ASRSGTGKVEQY
abundance: -
j_gene: TRBJ2-7
v_gene: TRBV28

CDR3aa: ASSSQGGATDTQY
abundance: -
j_gene: TRBJ2-3
v_gene: TRBV7-3

CDR3aa: ASSPGTDPSQPQH
abundance: -
j_gene: TRBJ1-5
v_gene: TRBV7-8

CDR3aa: SVEKGVNAEAF
abundance: -
j_gene: TRBJ1-1
v_gene: TRBV29-1

CDR3aa: ASSSRQSSTDTQY
abundance: -
j_gene: TRBJ2-3
v_gene: TRBV19

CDR3aa: ASSVRDRDVYNSPLH
abundance: -
j_gene: TRBJ1-6
v_gene: TRBV28

CDR3aa: ASSQSRGGNEQF
abundance: -
j_gene: TRBJ2-1
v_gene: TRBV16

CDR3aa: ASSFPLRGADQETQY
abundance: -
j_gene: TRBJ2-5
v_gene: TRBV7-8

CDR3aa: ASSEYGGATNEKLF
abundance: -
j_gene: TRBJ1-4
v_gene: TRBV25-1

CDR3aa: ASSEVAYNEQF
abundance: -
j_gene: TRBJ2-1
v_gene: TRBV6-1

CDR3aa: ASSTDPGNSGNTIY
abundance: -
j_gene: TRBJ1-3
v_gene: TRBV5-1

CDR3aa: ASSLNRATGELF
abundance: once
j_gene: TRBJ2-2
v_gene: TRBV28

CDR3aa: ASSLAAGSGQPQH
abundance: -
j_gene: TRBJ1-5
v_gene: TRBV7-2

CDR3aa: SFGGDNEQF
abundance: -
j_gene: TRBJ2-1
v_gene: TRBV20-1

CDR3aa: ASSPEPREEQY
abundance: -
j_gene: TRBJ2-7
v_gene: TRBV18

CDR3aa: ASNGSGRGTGELF
abundance: -
j_gene: TRBJ2-2
v_gene: TRBV28

CDR3aa: ASSLGTVNTEAF
abundance: -
j_gene: TRBJ1-1
v_gene: TRBV7-8

CDR3aa: ASSQPQGLATPETQY
abundance: -
j_gene: TRBJ2-5
v_gene: TRBV23-1

CDR3aa: ASSLLATTYNEQF
abundance: -
j_gene: TRBJ2-1
v_gene: TRBV5-6

CDR3aa: AISRTGEQY
abundance: once
j_gene: TRBJ2-7
v_gene: TRBV10-3

CDR3aa: ASSTPQDSTDTQY
abundance: -
j_gene: TRBJ2-3
v_gene: TRBV4-1

CDR3aa: ASSLWGGSLSYEQY
abundance: once
j_gene: TRBJ2-7
v_gene: TRBV5-1

CDR3aa: ASSYSTRSTEAF
abundance: once
j_gene: TRBJ1-1
v_gene: TRBV6-5

CDR3aa: ASSSRWQGGYEQY
abundance: -
j_gene: TRBJ2-7
v_gene: TRBV5-6

CDR3aa: ASKSEYGGGTEAF
abundance: -
j_gene: TRBJ1-1
v_gene: TRBV14

CDR3aa: ASSFSSNQPQH
abundance: -
j_gene: TRBJ1-5
v_gene: TRBV11-2

CDR3aa: ASSSTGGAGTEAF
abundance: -
j_gene: TRBJ1-1
v_gene: TRBV5-6

CDR3aa: ATRRDSGNTIY
abundance: -
j_gene: TRBJ1-3
v_gene: TRBV6-1

CDR3aa: ASSLASGRSYEQY
abundance: -
j_gene: TRBJ2-7
v_gene: TRBV5-5

CDR3aa: ASKASGPNEQF
abundance: few
j_gene: TRBJ2-1
v_gene: TRBV28

CDR3aa: ASSVEGTDTQY
abundance: -
j_gene: TRBJ2-3
v_gene: TRBV9

CDR3aa: ASRLQGDNEQF
abundance: -
j_gene: TRBJ2-1
v_gene: TRBV6-5

CDR3aa: ASSYRSYGYT
abundance: -
j_gene: TRBJ1-2
v_gene: TRBV28

CDR3aa: ASSLEGQITGELF
abundance: once
j_gene: TRBJ2-2
v_gene: TRBV7-2

CDR3aa: AGVAKNIQY
abundance: -
j_gene: TRBJ2-4
v_gene: TRBV5-1

CDR3aa: ASSEAGYEQY
abundance: -
j_gene: TRBJ2-7
v_gene: TRBV6-1

CDR3aa: SAGGSYTDTQY
abundance: -
j_gene: TRBJ2-3
v_gene: TRBV29-1

CDR3aa: ASSLATTSPEQY
abundance: -
j_gene: TRBJ2-7
v_gene: TRBV5-1

CDR3aa: ASSDNSNQPQH
abundance: -
j_gene: TRBJ1-5
v_gene: TRBV6-1

CDR3aa: ASSLVSYEQY
abundance: -
j_gene: TRBJ2-7
v_gene: TRBV7-2